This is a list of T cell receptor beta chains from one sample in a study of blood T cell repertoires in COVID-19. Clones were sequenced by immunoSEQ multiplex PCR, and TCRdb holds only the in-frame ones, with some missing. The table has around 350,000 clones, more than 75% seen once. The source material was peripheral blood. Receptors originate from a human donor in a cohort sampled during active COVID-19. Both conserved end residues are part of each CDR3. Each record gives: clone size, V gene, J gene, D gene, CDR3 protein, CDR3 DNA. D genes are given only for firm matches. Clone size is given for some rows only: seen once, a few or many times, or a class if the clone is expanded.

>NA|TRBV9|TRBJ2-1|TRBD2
CASSASRELSRLAGSSYNEQFF
TGTGCCAGCAGCGCGAGTCGGGAGCTTTCCCGACTAGCGGGTAGCTCCTACAATGAGCAGTTCTTC
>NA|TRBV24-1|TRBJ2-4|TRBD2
CAFRQAGTSGRPLNIQYF
TGTGCCTTCCGACAGGCCGGGACTAGCGGGAGGCCCTTAAACATTCAGTACTTC
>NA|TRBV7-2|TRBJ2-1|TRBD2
CASSSRGGALGEQFF
TGTGCCAGCAGCTCCCGGGGGGGTGCATTGGGGGAGCAGTTCTTC
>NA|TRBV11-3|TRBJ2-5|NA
CASSLGGSEETQYF
TGTGCCAGCAGCTTAGGGGGCTCTGAAGAGACCCAGTACTTC
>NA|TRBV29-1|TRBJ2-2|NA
CSVRQNTGELFF
TGCAGCGTTAGACAGAACACCGGGGAGCTGTTTTTT
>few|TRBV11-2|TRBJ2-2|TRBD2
CASGAGANTGELFF
TGTGCCAGCGGCGCGGGGGCGAACACCGGGGAGCTGTTTTTT
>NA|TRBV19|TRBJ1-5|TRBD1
CASRTSGTGSPFRNQPQHF
TGTGCCAGTAGGACATCTGGGACAGGGTCTCCTTTTCGAAATCAGCCCCAGCATTTT
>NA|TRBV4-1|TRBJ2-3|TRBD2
CASSHDGGTSTDTQYF
TGCGCCAGCAGCCACGACGGGGGGACTAGCACAGATACGCAGTATTTT
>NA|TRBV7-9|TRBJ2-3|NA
CASSSPERRRTDTQYF
TGTGCCAGCAGCTCCCCCGAGAGGAGGAGGACAGATACGCAGTATTTT
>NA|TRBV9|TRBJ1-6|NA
CASSVAPENSPLHF
TGTGCCAGCAGCGTAGCTCCAGAAAATTCACCCCTCCACTTT
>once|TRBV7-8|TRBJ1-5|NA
CASSPRENSNQPQHF
TGTGCCAGCAGCCCCCGTGAGAATAGCAATCAGCCCCAGCATTTT
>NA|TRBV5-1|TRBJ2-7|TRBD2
CASSLIAGGPNYEQYF
TGCGCCAGCAGCTTAATCGCGGGAGGCCCGAATTACGAGCAGTACTTC
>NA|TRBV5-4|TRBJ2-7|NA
CASSLPQDSYEQYF
TGTGCCAGCAGCTTGCCCCAGGACTCCTACGAGCAGTACTTC
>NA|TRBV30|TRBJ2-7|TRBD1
CAWSDFSGGLDEQYF
TGTGCCTGGAGTGATTTTTCAGGGGGTCTAGACGAGCAGTACTTC
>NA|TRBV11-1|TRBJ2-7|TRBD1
CASSADRASSYEQYF
TGTGCCAGCAGCGCCGACAGGGCGAGCTCCTACGAGCAGTACTTC
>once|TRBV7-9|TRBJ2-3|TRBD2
CASSPRQSGTTDTQYF
TGTGCCAGCAGCCCTAGACAGAGCGGGACCACAGATACGCAGTATTTT
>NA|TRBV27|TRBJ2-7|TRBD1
CASRTGLFPYEQYF
TGTGCCAGTAGGACAGGGCTTTTCCCCTACGAGCAGTACTTC
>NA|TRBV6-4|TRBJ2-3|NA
CASSERGASDTQYF
TGTGCCAGCAGTGAACGGGGGGCGTCGGATACGCAGTATTTT
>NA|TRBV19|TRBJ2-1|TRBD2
CASRGLGSPEQFF
TGTGCCAGTAGGGGACTAGGCTCACCGGAGCAGTTCTTC
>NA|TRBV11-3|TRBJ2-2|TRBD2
CASSPREGLDTGELFF
TGTGCCAGCAGCCCGAGGGAGGGTCTGGACACCGGGGAGCTGTTTTTT
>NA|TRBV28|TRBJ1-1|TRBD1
CASRPTGEAEAFF
TGTGCCAGCAGGCCGACAGGGGAGGCTGAAGCTTTCTTT
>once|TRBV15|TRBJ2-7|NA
CATSSRRGAAYEQYF
TGTGCCACCAGCTCAAGGCGGGGAGCGGCCTACGAGCAGTACTTC
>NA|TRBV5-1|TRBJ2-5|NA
CASSLNRFETQYF
TGCGCCAGCAGCTTGAACAGGTTCGAAACCCAGTACTTC
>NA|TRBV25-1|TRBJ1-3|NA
CASSELSRQESGNTIYF
TGTGCCAGCAGTGAATTATCGAGACAGGAATCTGGAAACACCATATATTTT
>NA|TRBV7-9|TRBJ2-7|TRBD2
CASSRTAGDYEQYF
TGTGCCAGCAGCCGCACGGCGGGGGACTACGAGCAGTACTTC
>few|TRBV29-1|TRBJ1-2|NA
CSAEVENYGYTF
TGCAGCGCCGAGGTAGAGAACTATGGCTACACCTTC
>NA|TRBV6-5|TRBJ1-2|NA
CATAGRGVHGYTF
TGTGCCACTGCCGGGCGGGGGGTGCATGGCTACACCTTC
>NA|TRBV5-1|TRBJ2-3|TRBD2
CASSLSSGTSTDTQYF
TGCGCCAGCAGCTTATCTAGCGGGACTAGCACAGATACGCAGTATTTT
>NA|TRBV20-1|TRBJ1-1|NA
CSARDRGEAFF
TGCAGTGCTAGAGACAGGGGTGAAGCTTTCTTT
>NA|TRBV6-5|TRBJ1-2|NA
CASSRSLRLNYGYTF
TGTGCCAGCAGCCGTAGCCTCCGACTTAACTATGGCTACACCTTC
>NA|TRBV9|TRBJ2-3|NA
CASSVVGGASTDTQYF
TGTGCCAGCAGCGTAGTTGGCGGAGCTAGCACAGATACGCAGTATTTT
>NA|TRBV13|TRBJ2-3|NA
CASSPQGAGTDTQYF
TGTGCCAGCAGCCCCCAGGGCGCCGGCACAGATACGCAGTATTTT
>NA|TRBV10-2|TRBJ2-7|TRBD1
CASSESGQGMYEQYF
TGCGCCAGCAGTGAGTCGGGACAGGGCATGTACGAGCAGTACTTC
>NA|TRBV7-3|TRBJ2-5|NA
CASSALESEAQYF
TGTGCCAGCAGCGCACTAGAATCAGAGGCCCAGTACTTC
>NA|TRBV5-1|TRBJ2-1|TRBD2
CASSTNIRTSGTYNEQFF
TGCGCCAGCAGCACCAATATCAGGACTAGCGGGACCTACAATGAGCAGTTCTTC
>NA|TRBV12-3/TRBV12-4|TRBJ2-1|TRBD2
CASRSGGVGEQFF
TGTGCCAGCAGATCGGGAGGGGTGGGTGAGCAGTTCTTC
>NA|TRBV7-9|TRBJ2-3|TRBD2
CASSLAVKLAGGRDTQYF
TGTGCCAGCAGCTTAGCGGTAAAACTAGCGGGCGGCAGAGATACGCAGTATTTT
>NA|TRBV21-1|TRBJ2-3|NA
CASRAGGFSTDTQYF
TGTGCCAGCAGGGCCGGCGGCTTCAGCACAGATACGCAGTATTTT
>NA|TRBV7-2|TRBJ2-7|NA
CASTPQGGLAYEQYF
TGTGCCAGCACCCCCCAGGGGGGTCTCGCTTACGAGCAGTACTTC
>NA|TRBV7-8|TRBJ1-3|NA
CASSLVGAASSGNTIYF
TGTGCCAGCAGCTTAGTTGGGGCAGCATCCTCTGGAAACACCATATATTTT